This T cell receptor beta chain was recovered during a study of a mutant IDH1 vaccine in newly diagnosed glioma (dated by TCRdb to the early 2020s). At the level of the whole study: Eight vaccinations were administered to patients in weeks 1, 3, 5, 7, 11, 15, 19 and 23, corresponding to visits V03 through V10. For exploratory analyses, roughly 25 treated patients had longitudinal TCRB deep sequencing done wherever samples were available. In the chemotherapy-containing groups, vaccination started alongside temozolomide cycles, whereas in patients who had radiotherapy alone it started 4-6 weeks after radiotherapy. Prior to enrollment, patients had been given standard therapy consisting of radiotherapy alone, temozolomide alone, or radiochemotherapy with temozolomide, with the combination given to most patients. Peripheral blood was collected at six visits: V03 (baseline), V05, V07, V10, V12 and V13. Of the 25 to 40 treated patients, roughly 60% were male and approximately 40% were female, and the mean age was roughly 40 years. Overall study outcomes, separate from this receptor: Changes in the top peripheral T cell clonotypes picked up by TCRB sequencing did not appear to be linked to pseudoprogression. Immune responses induced by the vaccine were seen in roughly 95% of patients across multiple MHC alleles. Selection of PBMC samples for TCRB deep sequencing was based on availability. The authors stated that sample limitations prevented analyses of patient blood samples from being reproduced.

The time point label, read with the paper, signifies: week 11, during vaccination. Each vaccine dose, consisting of 300 ug of a 20-mer mutant IDH1 peptide in Montanide, was administered subcutaneously with topical imiquimod. Donors had newly diagnosed WHO grade 3 or 4 IDH1-mutant astrocytomas with loss of nuclear ATRX. The samples were drawn from NOA16, a multicentre, single-arm, open-label phase I trial in Germany that tested a mutant IDH1 peptide vaccine in humans for the first time. Genomic DNA for TCRB sequencing was extracted from EDTA blood using the DNeasy Blood and Tissue Kit. With respect to this clone: Its specific antigen is unknown. No base-level quality is on record; no much larger clone is a single base apart.

The germline V and J ends show losses of 5 bases and 3 bases respectively, and no gene match explains 13 bases of the junction. Looking up the germline V gene (reference sequence) yields CDR1 SEHNR and CDR2 FQNEAQ. Including the terminal cysteine and phenylalanine, the CDR3 comprises 16 residues. Just the 48-base CDR3 DNA is kept, in frame starting at base 1. Library prep was done by the immunoSEQ multiplex PCR assay. The hsTCRB Kit was used according to the manufacturer's protocol to amplify rearranged TCR beta chain sequences. An Illumina MiSeq was used to sequence the TCRB libraries. On the authors' methods: The kit vendor's proprietary platform handled demultiplexing, trimming and gene mapping. TCRdb holds this immuneACCESS table with in-frame rearrangements only. Some clones are missing; in checked studies, unresolved V genes explain under half, and the rest has no known cause. From that table come the V and J calls and clone size; the DNA was used to work out D and trimming. Here the sample has 55,000 to 65,000 clones; 80% occur a single time. Roughly 5.7% of the sample rests with the top ten.

Sequencing was performed on PBMCs, taken from a glioma patient whose treatment included an IDH1 peptide vaccine. In this chain, TRBV7-9 is recombined with TRBJ2-7, with 7 bases in between that match TRBD2. The sequence was obtained from a man aged 50 to 59 with glioma. The CDR3 protein sequence reads: CASSPGRGDLSYEQYF. At the DNA level, the sequence is TGTGCCAGCAGCCCGGGGAGGGGTGATCTTAGCTACGAGCAGTACTTC.